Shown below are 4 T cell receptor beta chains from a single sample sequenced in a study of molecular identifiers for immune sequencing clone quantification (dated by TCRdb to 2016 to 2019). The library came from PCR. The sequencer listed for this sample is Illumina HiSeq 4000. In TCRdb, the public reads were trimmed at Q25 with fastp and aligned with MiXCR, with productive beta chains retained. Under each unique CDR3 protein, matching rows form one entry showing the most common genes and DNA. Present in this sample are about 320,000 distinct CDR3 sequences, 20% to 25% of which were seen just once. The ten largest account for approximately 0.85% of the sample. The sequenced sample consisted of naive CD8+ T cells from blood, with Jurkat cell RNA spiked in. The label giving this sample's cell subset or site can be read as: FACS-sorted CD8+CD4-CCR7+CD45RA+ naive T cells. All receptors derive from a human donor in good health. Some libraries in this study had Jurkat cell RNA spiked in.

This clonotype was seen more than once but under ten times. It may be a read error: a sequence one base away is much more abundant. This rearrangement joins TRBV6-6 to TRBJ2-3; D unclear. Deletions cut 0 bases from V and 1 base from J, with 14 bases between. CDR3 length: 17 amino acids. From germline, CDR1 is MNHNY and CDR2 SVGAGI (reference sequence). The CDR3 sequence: CASSYSLGSYCTDTQYF. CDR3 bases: TGTGCCAGCAGTTACTCGCTCGGATCTTATTGCACAGATACGCAGTATTTT.

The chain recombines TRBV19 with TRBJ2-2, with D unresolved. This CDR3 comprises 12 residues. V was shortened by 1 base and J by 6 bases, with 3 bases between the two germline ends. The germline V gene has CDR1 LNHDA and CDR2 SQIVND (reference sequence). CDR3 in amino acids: CASSIVAGELFF. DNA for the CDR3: TGTGCCAGTAGTATAGTCGCCGGGGAGCTGTTTTTT.

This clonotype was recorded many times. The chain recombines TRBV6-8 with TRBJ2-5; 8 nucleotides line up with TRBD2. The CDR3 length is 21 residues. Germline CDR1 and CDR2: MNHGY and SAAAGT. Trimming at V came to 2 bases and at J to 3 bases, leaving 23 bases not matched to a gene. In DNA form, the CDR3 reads TGTGCCAGCAGTTACCCAACCTCCGGGACTAGGCGTTTGCGTACCGAAGAGACCCAGTACTTC. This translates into CASSYPTSGTRRLRTEETQYF.

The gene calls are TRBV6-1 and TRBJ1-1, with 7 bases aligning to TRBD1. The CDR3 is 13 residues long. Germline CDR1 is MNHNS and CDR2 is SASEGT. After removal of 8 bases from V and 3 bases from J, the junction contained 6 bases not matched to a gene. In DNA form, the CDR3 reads TGTGCCAGCCGGGACAGCGACTACACTGAAGCTTTCTTT. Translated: CASRDSDYTEAFF.